This TCR beta chain was identified in a study of blood T cells in healthy people across ages. Using a J-beta primer mix together with a sample-barcoded 5' primer, a second PCR was run for about 6 to 12 cycles. TCRdb redid the calling of the 5' RACE reads with MiXCR, one entry per CDR3 protein. The sample consists of fewer than 1,000,000 distinct CDR3 sequences, about half of them appearing once. On this clonotype: Its antigen is unidentified. A junction end diverges from the germline sequence, so it may reflect a read error.

The study's findings and limits: The unknown donor CMV status may have confounded expanded clonotype changes. Naive and antigen-experienced cells could not be conclusively compared, given unsorted PBMCs.

The specimen sequenced was blood. The source of this sequence is a man older than 75 in good health.

CDR3 sequence reads: CASSQAAGGNKEQFF. CDR3 nucleotides: TGTGCCAGCAGCCAAGCGGCGGGGGGTAACAAGGAGCAGTTCTTC. V and J are TRBV4-2 and TRBJ2-1; 8 positions agree with TRBD2. This CDR3 is built from 15 residues. Looked up from germline, CDR1 is LGHNA and CDR2 is YNFKEQ.